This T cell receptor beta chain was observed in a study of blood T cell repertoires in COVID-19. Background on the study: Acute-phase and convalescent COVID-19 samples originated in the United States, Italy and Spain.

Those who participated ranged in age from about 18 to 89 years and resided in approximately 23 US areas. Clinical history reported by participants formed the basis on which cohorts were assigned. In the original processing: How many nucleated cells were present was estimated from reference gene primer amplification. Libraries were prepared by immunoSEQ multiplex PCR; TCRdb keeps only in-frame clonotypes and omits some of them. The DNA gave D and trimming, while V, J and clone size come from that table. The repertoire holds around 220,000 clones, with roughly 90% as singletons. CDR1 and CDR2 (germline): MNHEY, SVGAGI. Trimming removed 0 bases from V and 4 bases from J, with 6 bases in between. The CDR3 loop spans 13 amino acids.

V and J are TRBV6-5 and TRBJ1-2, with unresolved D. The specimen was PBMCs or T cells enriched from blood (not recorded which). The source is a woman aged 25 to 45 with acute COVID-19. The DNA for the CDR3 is TGTGCCAGCAGTTACTCGCACACCTATGGCTACACCTTC. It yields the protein CASSYSHTYGYTF.